The 21 T cell receptor beta chains below all came from one sample that was sequenced in a study of cytomegalovirus exposure and HLA in healthy donors. The PCR was carried out with 60 Vbeta primers and 13 Jbeta primers. Using immunoSEQ multiplex PCR, the repertoire was profiled, and TCRdb retains in-frame clones only, with some absent. The sample has around 150,000 clones, around 80% seen once; the top ten hold around 6.5%. Sequencing was performed on PBMCs. These receptors originate from a male donor in good health and CMV-seropositive.

The V and J genes are TRBV6-5 and TRBJ2-3, with 7 nucleotides matching TRBD2. With 7 bases clipped from V and 0 bases from J, the junction kept 4 bases outside the gene matches. This CDR3 is 14 amino acids long. Germline CDR1 and CDR2: MNHEY and SVGAGI. The CDR3 DNA reads as TGTGCCAGCAAACTAGCGTCGAGCACAGATACGCAGTATTTT. Amino acids: CASKLASSTDTQYF.

This chain links TRBV12-5 with TRBJ2-1; D ambiguous. In germline, CDR1 is LGHNT, CDR2 FRNRAP. Trimming left V 7 bases short and J 0 bases short, with 7 bases between. The CDR3 is 13 amino acids. The DNA for the CDR3 is TGTGCTAGTGCCCTCAGCTCCTACAATGAGCAGTTCTTC. Translation gives CASALSSYNEQFF.

The J gene is TRBJ1-2, the V gene TRBV29-1; TRBD1 matches 10 bases. J was trimmed by 7 bases and V by 4 bases; bases with no gene match: 12. The germline V gene encodes CDR1 SQVTM and CDR2 ANQGSEA. The CDR3 sequence is 15 residues long. Here the CDR3 reads CSVGLSRQGASGYTF. The CDR3 coding sequence is TGCAGCGTTGGCCTATCCCGACAGGGGGCCTCTGGCTACACCTTC.

The chain links TRBV5-1 to TRBJ1-1, with a possible D match to TRBD1 (5 bases). Trimming stripped 0 bases from V and 0 bases from J, with 15 bases between. Germline CDR1 is SGHRS and CDR2 is YFSETQ. The CDR3 extends over 17 amino acids. Here the CDR3 DNA reads TGCGCCAGCAGCTTGGATCGGCAGGGCGGGATGAACACTGAAGCTTTCTTT. Encoded protein: CASSLDRQGGMNTEAFF.

To note about this clone: A junction boundary mismatches the germline segment, possibly from a read error. This sequence joins TRBV7-9 and TRBJ1-3; D not certain. The CDR3 covers 15 residues. Germline V gene sequence: CDR1 SEHNR, CDR2 FQNEAQ (reference sequence). DNA of the CDR3: TGTTCCAGTTATTTGTCCGGGAACTCTGGAAACACCATATATTTT. Protein sequence: CSSYLSGNSGNTIYF.

The chain links TRBV7-6 to TRBJ2-7, with D tentatively TRBD2 (5 bases). Trimming cost V 5 bases and J 5 bases, with 13 bases left between them. The CDR3 length is 13 residues. Per the germline V gene, CDR1 is SGHVS and CDR2 is FNYEAQ. This CDR3 is CASSPKLGNEQYF. The CDR3 region has the DNA TGTGCCAGCAGCCCTAAACTCGGGAACGAGCAGTACTTC.

This clone was seen more than once but under ten times. The J gene is TRBJ1-2, the V gene TRBV6-1; perhaps TRBD1 as D (6 bases). Germline V gene lookup returns CDR1 MNHNS and CDR2 SASEGT. The length of the CDR3 is 12 residues. V lost 6 bases to trimming and J lost 5 bases, with 10 bases between them. CDR3 sequence (DNA): TGTGCCAGCAGAACAGGGTCATATGGCTACACCTTC. Translated, it gives CASRTGSYGYTF.

The chain is built from TRBV10-3 and TRBJ2-5, with 8 bases fitting TRBD1. The CDR3 sequence is 14 residues long. Germline-derived CDR1 and CDR2 are ENHRY and SYGVKD. The J segment lost 3 bases and the V segment lost 6 bases, leaving 6 bases of the junction unmatched. CDR3: CAISPGQGKETQYF. The CDR3 DNA sequence: TGTGCCATCAGCCCCGGACAGGGAAAAGAGACCCAGTACTTC.

The genes are TRBV19 and TRBJ2-5; 7 bases fit TRBD2. This CDR3 is built from 14 residues. With 7 bases clipped from V and 5 bases from J, the junction kept 10 bases outside the gene matches. Germline V lookup: CDR1 LNHDA, CDR2 SQIVND (reference sequence). The chain's CDR3 is CASNRRGRAETQYF. DNA of the CDR3: TGTGCCAGTAATCGGAGAGGGAGGGCCGAGACCCAGTACTTC.

This chain links TRBV18 with TRBJ1-1, with D tentatively TRBD1 (6 bases). The CDR3 extends over 14 amino acids. From germline, CDR1 is KGHSH and CDR2 LQKENI. Between the trimmed V and J ends, which lost 7 bases and 1 base, there was a span of 13 bases. The CDR3 here is CASLTGHGNTEAFF. The CDR3 nucleotides read TGTGCCAGCTTAACGGGACACGGGAACACTGAAGCTTTCTTT.

The chain carries TRBV2 and TRBJ2-1; TRBD2 matches 7 bases. Germline V gene data show CDR1 as SNHLY and CDR2 as FYNNEI. CDR3 length: 14 amino acids. J was trimmed by 5 bases and V by 8 bases; bases with no gene match: 9. This CDR3 is CASSRRAGNNEQFF. In DNA, the CDR3 is TGTGCCAGCTCCCGGAGAGCGGGAAACAATGAGCAGTTCTTC.

This chain connects TRBV6-5 to TRBJ2-2, with D tentatively TRBD1 (6 bases). The ends were cut back, 6 bases at V and 8 bases at J, with 13 bases in the middle. The CDR3 length is 13 residues. Germline assignment: CDR1 MNHEY and CDR2 SVGAGI. As DNA, the CDR3 is TGTGCCAGCAGCTCTACAGGGTCTGGGGAGCTGTTTTTT. It specifies CASSSTGSGELFF.

The V call is TRBV28, the J call TRBJ1-4; D remains unclear. The CDR3 is 14 residues long. Germline lookup yields CDR1 MDHEN and CDR2 SYDVKM. V lost 2 bases to trimming and J lost 4 bases, with 8 bases between them. CDR3 in amino acids: CASSLRSLNEKLFF. The CDR3 nucleotides read TGTGCCAGCAGTTTACGCAGTCTTAATGAAAAACTGTTTTTT.

This chain links TRBV7-2 with TRBJ1-5; tentative D call: TRBD1 (5 bases). V was cut by 5 bases and J by 0 bases, with 8 bases left in between. The germline CDR1 and CDR2 sequences are SGHTA and FQGNSA. The CDR3 has 14 residues. The CDR3 DNA sequence: TGTGCCAGCAGCCTGACAGATAGCAATCAGCCCCAGCATTTT. It codes for CASSLTDSNQPQHF.

This clone was counted only a few times. V usage is TRBV12-5 and J usage is TRBJ2-3, with D perhaps matching TRBD2 (6 bases). The CDR3 totals 17 residues. Trimming shortened V by 0 bases and J by 10 bases, and 23 bases separated the two germline ends. Germline lookup yields CDR1 LGHNT and CDR2 FRNRAP. Here the CDR3 reads CASGLVLGGTTDTPQYF. The CDR3 DNA follows: TGTGCTAGTGGTTTGGTCTTGGGGGGTACCACAGATACGCCGCAGTATTTT.

V is TRBV7-8 and J is TRBJ1-2; D unresolved. In germline, CDR1 is SGHVS, CDR2 FQNEAQ. V lost 2 bases, J lost 14 bases, and 18 bases lay in between. This CDR3 contains 13 residues. The CDR3 spells CASSLRREGSITF. The CDR3 nucleotides are TGTGCCAGCAGCTTAAGGCGGGAGGGATCTATAACCTTC.

The CDR3 here is CASSPKWGGNQPQHF. CDR3 DNA sequence: TGTGCCAGCAGCCCAAAATGGGGGGGGAATCAGCCCCAGCATTTT. The J gene is TRBJ1-5, the V gene TRBV5-5, with D perhaps matching TRBD1 (5 bases). Trimming stripped 4 bases from V and 4 bases from J, with 15 bases between. The germline CDR1 and CDR2 sequences are SGHKS and YYEKEE (reference sequence). CDR3 length: 15 amino acids.

This clone was found a few times. The CDR3 region is CATSAGSYEQYF. In DNA form, the CDR3 reads TGTGCCACCTCGGCGGGATCCTACGAGCAGTACTTC. The chain carries TRBV15 and TRBJ2-7; tentatively, D is TRBD2 (6 bases). The germline CDR1 and CDR2 sequences are LNHNV and YYDKDF (reference sequence). The V gene lost 8 bases and the J gene lost 1 base, with 9 bases spanning the gap. CDR3 size: 12 residues. The whole variable domain, filled in from reference TRBV15 and TRBJ2-7, reads DAMVIQNPRYQVTQFGKPVTLSCSQTLNHNVMYWYQQKSSQAPKLLFHYYDKDFNNEADTPDNFQSRRPNTSFCFLDIRSPGLGDTAMYLCATSAGSYEQYFGPGTRLTVT.

The chain has TRBV5-1 and TRBJ2-1; weak D call: TRBD2 (6 bases). Trimming shortened V by 3 bases and J by 5 bases, and 21 bases separated the two germline ends. The CDR3 covers 17 residues. The germline V gene encodes CDR1 SGHRS and CDR2 YFSETQ. CDR3 DNA sequence: TGCGCCAGCAGCTGGGGGTTCGGGAGACGGGTTAACAATGAGCAGTTCTTC. Its protein is CASSWGFGRRVNNEQFF.

The rearrangement links TRBV29-1 to TRBJ2-3; TRBD2 matches 9 bases. The CDR3 is 14 amino acids. CDR1 is SQVTM, CDR2 ANQGSEA, per germline. The trim removed 3 bases at V and 6 bases at J, leaving 7 bases unmatched. The CDR3 protein is CSVDPGTSWDTQYF. The CDR3 nucleotides are TGCAGCGTTGACCCGGGGACTAGCTGGGATACGCAGTATTTT.

The rearrangement links TRBV28 to TRBJ2-2; 8 bases fit TRBD2. Trimming at V came to 6 bases and at J to 8 bases, leaving 17 bases not matched to a gene. There are 17 residues in the CDR3. Germline V lookup: CDR1 MDHEN, CDR2 SYDVKM. In DNA form, the CDR3 reads TGTGCCAGCAGACCCGATGGATGGCGGGAGGTTCGGGGGGAGCTGTTTTTT. It specifies CASRPDGWREVRGELFF. Looking up the rest from reference TRBV28 and TRBJ2-2 gives the full variable domain: DVKVTQSSRYLVKRTGEKVFLECVQDMDHENMFWYRQDPGLGLRLIYFSYDVKMKEKGDIPEGYSVSREKKERFSLILESASTNQTSMYLCASRPDGWREVRGELFFGEGSRLTVL.